This TCR beta chain was observed in a study of T cell responses to AZD1222 COVID-19 vaccine. General study results and limits: Elevations in Spike-specific TCR breadth and depth followed administration of two AZD1222 doses. The study sampled repertoires only after the peak T cell response. Epitopes outside B.1.351 and B.1.1.7 mutated regions reportedly drew nearly half of spike TCRs.

This CDR3 comprises 14 residues. CDR1 and CDR2 from the germline V gene are KGHSH and LQKENI. V was pared by 3 bases and J by 3 bases, with 9 bases between. The table came from immunoSEQ multiplex PCR; TCRdb's copy has only in-frame clones and leaves some out. The sample includes around 190,000 clones, roughly 94% of them seen just once. Worth noting for this clone: The antigen remains unidentified.

The sample was peripheral blood, taken 28 days after the second AZD1222 dose. V is TRBV18 and J is TRBJ1-5; D is undetermined. The clonotype was recovered from an adult who received the AZD1222 COVID-19 vaccine. The CDR3 DNA reads TGTGCCAGCTCACCGACGGAAACCAATCAGCCCCAGCATTTT. Residues: CASSPTETNQPQHF.